This TCR beta chain came from a study of T cell repertoires in cytomegalovirus infection (dated by TCRdb to the late 2010s). General notes on the study: Donor HLA type was relevant to the analysis, as public TCR beta signatures indicated carriage of CMV infection together with the matching HLA type. Results the study describes overall, beyond this receptor: In both this cohort and an independent 352-donor cohort, the cumulative frequency of public TCR beta family members distinguished carriers of CMV infection plus the relevant HLA type. In the ex vivo response, HLA-C-restricted CMV-specific TCR beta clonotypes were dominant, and in two of eight donors the single most frequent clonotype came from this HLA-C-restricted group.

Sequencing relied on an Illumina HiSeq 1500. Through fastp at Q25 and MiXCR, TCRdb rebuilt clones from the public reads, retaining in-frame beta chains. Rows are unified per CDR3 protein, each entry keeping the most common DNA and genes. The sample table shows about 400,000 distinct CDR3 sequences, and 15% to 20% are seen once. 7.5% to 9.5% of the sample goes to the ten largest clones. Note on this clonotype: Its cognate antigen has yet to be identified. No base quality values were provided; no much bigger clone lies one nucleotide off.

The CDR3, cysteine through phenylalanine, is 15 amino acids long. This entry keeps only the CDR3 DNA: 45 bases, framed from base 1. As encoded in the germline V gene (reference sequence), CDR1 is LNHDA while CDR2 is SQIVND. V is pared back by 3 bases and J by 1 base, with 12 bases lying between the germline termini. The sequencing sample was made of PBMCs. The clonotype originates from a human donor in good health (CMV status not recorded). Some clones in this sample may be carry-over from other donors' samples. The chain joins TRBV19 to TRBJ1-1; the D gene remains uncertain. The nucleotide sequence reads TGTGCCAGTAGTATTCGGGTCTGGGGGAACACTGAAGCTTTCTTT. Protein translation: CASSIRVWGNTEAFF. The variable domain in full, with residues beyond the CDR3 obtained from the reference TRBV19 and TRBJ1-1 genes, is DGGITQSPKYLFRKEGQNVTLSCEQNLNHDAMYWYRQDPGQGLRLIYYSQIVNDFQKGDIAEGYSVSREKKESFPLTVTSAQKNPTAFYLCASSIRVWGNTEAFFGQGTRLTVV.